These 9 T cell receptor beta chains were all obtained from the same sample, sequenced in a study of blood T cell repertoires in COVID-19 (dated by TCRdb to the early 2020s). To prepare the library, the immunoSEQ multiplex PCR assay was applied. This immuneACCESS table, as held by TCRdb, lists in-frame sequences with V and J called but not all clones. Of the missing ones, under half trace to an unresolved V gene in checked studies; the others have no known cause. The sample yields some 89,000 clones; around nine tenths were counted once. Clones ranked in the top ten supply over 15% of the sample. The sequenced sample consisted of peripheral blood. The receptors shown here come from a human donor in a cohort sampled during active COVID-19.

The chain carries TRBV15 and TRBJ1-2; unclear D gene. The CDR3 contains 12 residues. V lost 0 bases to trimming and J lost 4 bases, with 3 bases between them. Germline-derived CDR1 and CDR2 are LNHNV and YYDKDF (reference sequence). This CDR3 is CATSRDSYGYTF. CDR3 coding DNA: TGTGCCACCAGCAGAGATAGCTATGGCTACACCTTC.

The chain links TRBV18 to TRBJ2-1, with D tentatively TRBD2 (5 bases). The CDR3 contains 12 residues. Germline CDR1 reads KGHSH; CDR2 reads LQKENI. The V end was cut by 2 bases, the J end by 6 bases, with 5 bases between. CDR3 residues: CASSPAGNEQFF. Written as DNA, the CDR3 is TGTGCCAGCTCACCAGCGGGCAATGAGCAGTTCTTC.

This clone has a single count. V usage is TRBV19 and J usage is TRBJ1-2, with 9 bases aligning to TRBD1. Germline V gives CDR1 LNHDA, CDR2 SQIVND (reference sequence). There are 17 residues in the CDR3. The trim removed 4 bases at V and 8 bases at J, leaving 17 bases unmatched. Here the CDR3 DNA reads TGTGCCAGTAGTAAGAAAAATTCCGGGACAGGGATATGGGGCTACACCTTC. Encoded protein: CASSKKNSGTGIWGYTF.

The rearrangement joins TRBV2 to TRBJ1-1; tentatively, D is TRBD1 (5 bases). Germline loops: CDR1 SNHLY, CDR2 FYNNEI. Trimming removed 4 bases from V and 9 bases from J, with 21 bases in between. The CDR3 is made up of 15 amino acids. CDR3 protein: CASSVLGGPQIQAFF. As DNA, the CDR3 is TGTGCCAGCAGTGTCCTCGGGGGACCTCAAATTCAAGCTTTCTTT. Supplemented by reference TRBV2 and TRBJ1-1, the full variable domain reads EPEVTQTPSHQVTQMGQEVILRCVPISNHLYFYWYRQILGQKVEFLVSFYNNEISEKSEIFDDQFSVERPDGSNFTLKIRSTKLEDSAMYFCASSVLGGPQIQAFFGQGTRLTVV.

The chain combines TRBV6-6 with TRBJ2-7, with TRBD1 matching 7 bases. The CDR3 loop spans 13 amino acids. Germline V gene lookup returns CDR1 MNHNY and CDR2 SVGAGI (reference sequence). Losses at the gene ends were 0 bases for V and 6 bases for J; bases not matched to a gene: 2. DNA of the CDR3: TGTGCCAGCAGTTACTCCGGACAGGCCGAGCAGTACTTC. It is translated as CASSYSGQAEQYF.

The chain uses TRBV6-6 and TRBJ2-5; 13 bases align to TRBD2. The CDR3 runs to 17 residues. V was clipped by 6 bases and J by 2 bases; unmatched bases: 9. The germline gives CDR1 MNHNY, CDR2 SVGAGI (reference sequence). The CDR3 bases are TGTGCCAGCAGCCGATGGACTAGCGGGGGCCCTCAAGAGACCCAGTACTTC. It specifies CASSRWTSGGPQETQYF.

The rearrangement joins TRBV11-1 to TRBJ2-1; 8 bases align to TRBD2. V was clipped by 5 bases and J by 2 bases; unmatched bases: 8. Germline V gives CDR1 SGHAT, CDR2 FQDESV (reference sequence). CDR3 length: 16 amino acids. The CDR3 bases are TGTGCCAGCAGCCCCGCAAGCGGGAGAGCCTACAATGAGCAGTTCTTC. Translation: CASSPASGRAYNEQFF.

The V call is TRBV7-9, the J call TRBJ1-6, with D hard to call. Between the trimmed V and J ends, which lost 1 base and 7 bases, there was a span of 14 bases. CDR1 SEHNR and CDR2 FQNEAQ come from the germline V gene (reference sequence). The CDR3 loop spans 16 amino acids. The CDR3 nucleotides read TGTGCCAGCAGCTTAGATGGCGGGGTGCGGAATTCACCCCTCCACTTT. Translating it yields CASSLDGGVRNSPLHF. Using reference TRBV7-9 and TRBJ1-6 for the parts outside the CDR3, the full variable domain is DTGVSQNPRHKITKRGQNVTFRCDPISEHNRLYWYRQTLGQGPEFLTYFQNEAQLEKSRLLSDRFSAERPKGSFSTLEIQRTEQGDSAMYLCASSLDGGVRNSPLHFGNGTRLTVT.

V and J are TRBV6-1 and TRBJ1-1, with no clear D. The CDR3 contains 14 residues. Germline CDR1 is MNHNS and CDR2 is SASEGT. Trimming removed 3 bases from V and 6 bases from J, with 14 bases in between. Written as DNA, the CDR3 is TGTGCCAGCAGTGATGGCGACTTCCTTGCTGAAGCTTTCTTT. Translation: CASSDGDFLAEAFF.